This section outlines one T cell receptor beta chain sequence together with its context. Its antigen is still unknown. The source of the sample is a study of beta chain features in type 1 diabetes. Study observations and caveats: Moderately but significantly shorter TCRB CDR3s were found in Type 1 diabetes patients in all four CD4+ subsets. Compared with healthy donors, patients appeared to share more similar naive, central memory and regulatory TCRB repertoires. A potential PCR bias toward shorter templates would be equal in patient and control samples.

Trimming removed 3 bases at V and 0 bases at J, with 6 bases between. Germline V CDR1 and CDR2: SEHNR, FQNEAQ (reference sequence). The CDR3 is 14 amino acids. The authors reverse transcribed all of the isolated RNA, so sequencing captured expressed TCRB transcripts. Assay: immunoSEQ multiplex PCR; the TCRdb copy retains only in-frame clones and omits some. The table lists tens of thousands of clones, around a third of them singletons. The chain couples TRBV7-9 to TRBJ2-1; D call uncertain. This TCR derives from a woman aged 18 to 35 in good health. Sequencing was performed on stem cell memory CD4+ T cells from blood. CDR3 in amino acids: CASSFTVSYNEQFF. The CDR3 DNA reads TGTGCCAGCAGCTTCACGGTCTCCTACAATGAGCAGTTCTTC.